These 18 T cell receptor beta chains came from one sample sequenced in a study of cytotoxic CD8 clonotypes in ibrutinib-treated CLL. Measured with immunoSEQ multiplex PCR; TCRdb has only the in-frame clones, and not every one. The table lists approximately 22,000 clones, 70% to 80% of them singletons. Sequenced here: PBMCs, sampled before ibrutinib treatment. These receptors came from a human donor with chronic lymphocytic leukemia.

The chain uses TRBV5-4 and TRBJ2-5; 9 nucleotides agree with TRBD2. The germline V gene encodes CDR1 SGHNT and CDR2 YYREEE (reference sequence). After removal of 0 bases from V and 2 bases from J, the junction contained 5 bases not matched to a gene. The CDR3 totals 16 residues. The CDR3 sequence: CASSLDSGRVQETQYF. The DNA for the CDR3 is TGTGCCAGCAGCTTGGATAGCGGGAGAGTACAAGAGACCCAGTACTTC.

This chain connects TRBV5-1 to TRBJ2-5; D gene unclear. V dropped 4 bases and J dropped 3 bases, with 16 bases sitting between them. The CDR3 runs to 15 residues. Germline V lookup: CDR1 SGHRS, CDR2 YFSETQ. CDR3 bases: TGCGCCAGCAGCCCCCCTTTGGGGTTAGAAGAGACCCAGTACTTC. Its protein product is CASSPPLGLEETQYF.

This clone was observed once. The chain combines TRBV7-9 with TRBJ1-4, with D tentatively TRBD1 (5 bases). Between the trimmed V and J ends, which lost 2 bases and 7 bases, there was a span of 11 bases. The germline V gene encodes CDR1 SEHNR and CDR2 FQNEAQ (reference sequence). This CDR3 is 14 amino acids long. This CDR3 reads CASSLRQGGEKLFF. In nucleotides, the CDR3 is TGTGCCAGCAGCTTAAGGCAGGGCGGTGAAAAACTGTTTTTT.

This chain uses TRBV27 with TRBJ2-7; 7 nucleotides match TRBD1. V was clipped by 5 bases and J by 1 base; unmatched bases: 8. Germline V lookup: CDR1 MNHEY, CDR2 SMNVEV (reference sequence). The CDR3 contains 15 residues. CDR3 in DNA: TGTGCCAGCAGTCCGATACAGGGGTGGTCCTACGAGCAGTACTTC. Residues: CASSPIQGWSYEQYF.

The chain employs TRBV19 and TRBJ2-1; 7 positions match TRBD2. V lost 4 bases to trimming and J lost 7 bases; unmatched junction nucleotides: 13. CDR1 is LNHDA, CDR2 SQIVND, per germline (reference sequence). This CDR3 spans 16 amino acids. In nucleotides, the CDR3 is TGTGCCAGTAGTACGAGACCACTAGCGACGTCGAATGAGCAGTTCTTC. Its protein product is CASSTRPLATSNEQFF.

Worth noting for this clone: The sample has other DNA sequences that encode this CDR3 too. This chain joins TRBV28 and TRBJ2-5, with unresolved D. CDR3 length: 11 amino acids. The V end was cut by 2 bases, the J end by 4 bases, with 2 bases between. Germline CDR1 reads MDHEN; CDR2 reads SYDVKM. This CDR3 reads CASSLGETQYF. The CDR3 DNA reads as TGTGCCAGCAGTTTAGGAGAGACCCAGTACTTC. Combining the CDR3 with reference TRBV28 and TRBJ2-5 gives the whole variable domain DVKVTQSSRYLVKRTGEKVFLECVQDMDHENMFWYRQDPGLGLRLIYFSYDVKMKEKGDIPEGYSVSREKKERFSLILESASTNQTSMYLCASSLGETQYFGPGTRLLVL.

The chain couples TRBV23-1 to TRBJ2-2; unclear D gene. TRBV23-1 qualifies as an ORF whose function is uncertain. The V end was cut by 2 bases, the J end by 2 bases, with 9 bases between. The CDR3 totals 15 residues. The CDR3 coding sequence is TGCGCCAGCAGTCAACCTCAGCAAAACACCGGGGAGCTGTTTTTT. Residues: CASSQPQQNTGELFF.

This clone has a handful of counts. V gene TRBV19 combines with J gene TRBJ1-3; D might be TRBD1 (6 bases). CDR1 is LNHDA and CDR2 is SQIVND in the germline V gene (reference sequence). V lost 6 bases and J 4 bases, leaving 16 bases between the germline ends. This CDR3 is built from 15 residues. Here the CDR3 reads CASSQKGQIGNTIYF. The CDR3 region has the DNA TGTGCCAGTAGCCAAAAAGGACAGATCGGAAACACCATATATTTT. The whole variable domain, remainder taken from reference TRBV19 and TRBJ1-3, is DGGITQSPKYLFRKEGQNVTLSCEQNLNHDAMYWYRQDPGQGLRLIYYSQIVNDFQKGDIAEGYSVSREKKESFPLTVTSAQKNPTAFYLCASSQKGQIGNTIYFGEGSWLTVV.

This clone was picked up a small number of times. The rearrangement links TRBV2 to TRBJ2-7; 7 nucleotides agree with TRBD1. J gave up 0 bases and V 4 bases, and 3 bases lay outside the gene matches. The CDR3 extends over 14 amino acids. Germline CDR1 SNHLY, CDR2 FYNNEI. CDR3 region: CASSAGQISYEQYF. Here the CDR3 DNA reads TGTGCCAGCAGTGCGGGACAGATCTCCTACGAGCAGTACTTC.

The chain uses TRBV7-3 and TRBJ2-3; no clear D gene. CDR1 and CDR2 from the germline V gene are SGHTA and FQGTGA. With 5 bases removed from V and 14 bases from J, the gap between germline ends came to 20 bases. This CDR3 comprises 13 residues. CDR3 residues: CASSRTNSDGRYF. CDR3 DNA: TGTGCCAGCAGCCGTACAAACTCGGATGGCCGGTATTTT.

As DNA, the CDR3 is TGTGCCAGCAGCACATGGGGGGTTTCGGGCTCCTACGAGCAGTACTTC. It codes for CASSTWGVSGSYEQYF. V and J are TRBV5-6 and TRBJ2-7; weak D call: TRBD2 (6 bases). The CDR3 covers 16 residues. Germline CDR1 reads SGHDT; CDR2 reads YYEEEE. With 4 bases removed from V and 0 bases from J, the gap between germline ends came to 17 bases.

V usage is TRBV5-6 and J usage is TRBJ2-3; weak D call: TRBD2 (5 bases). CDR1 is SGHDT, CDR2 YYEEEE, per germline. V gave up 4 bases and J gave up 4 bases, with 10 bases separating them. There are 13 residues in the CDR3. The CDR3 loop is CASSQLGADTQYF. The CDR3 DNA reads as TGTGCCAGCAGCCAATTGGGAGCAGATACGCAGTATTTT.

This sequence joins TRBV10-3 and TRBJ2-3, with 12 bases that match TRBD1. The CDR3 is made up of 17 amino acids. V dropped 4 bases and J dropped 1; count of bases not matched to a gene: 6. In germline, CDR1 is ENHRY, CDR2 SYGVKD. For the CDR3, the DNA is TGTGCCATCAGTGGAGGGACAGGGGGCATAGGCACAGATACGCAGTATTTT. Its protein product is CAISGGTGGIGTDTQYF.

This chain uses TRBV28 with TRBJ2-2; perhaps TRBD2 as D (5 bases). Germline V lookup: CDR1 MDHEN, CDR2 SYDVKM. Trimming pared 6 bases from V and 1 base from J, leaving 15 bases between. This CDR3 contains 16 residues. CDR3 nucleotide sequence: TGTGCCAGCAGACAACCTAGCTACGGGAACACCGGGGAGCTGTTTTTT. It yields the protein CASRQPSYGNTGELFF.

The chain carries TRBV6-5 and TRBJ2-1; TRBD2 matches 8 bases. V was pared by 5 bases and J by 5 bases, with 8 bases of the junction left unmatched. Germline-derived CDR1 and CDR2 are MNHEY and SVGAGI. This CDR3 spans 15 amino acids. CDR3: CASSHRSTSDNEQFF. The CDR3, as DNA: TGTGCCAGCAGTCACCGTTCGACTAGCGACAATGAGCAGTTCTTC.

As DNA, the CDR3 is TGTGCCAGCAGCTTAGAGGGGGTAGATAATGAGCAGTTCTTC. This sequence encodes CASSLEGVDNEQFF. The V gene is TRBV11-2, the J gene TRBJ2-1; D may match TRBD1 or TRBD2 (5 bases each). V was clipped by 0 bases and J by 7 bases, with 10 bases between them. Germline V gene sequence: CDR1 SGHAT, CDR2 FQNNGV. The CDR3 totals 14 residues.

The chain couples TRBV19 to TRBJ2-2; 10 bases fit TRBD2. Trimming took 6 bases from V and 5 from J; bases not matched to a gene: 9. The CDR3 has 16 amino acids. The germline gives CDR1 LNHDA, CDR2 SQIVND (reference sequence). CDR3 nucleotides: TGTGCCAGTAGCCGAAGACTAGCGGGCGGGACCGGGGAGCTGTTTTTT. Protein sequence: CASSRRLAGGTGELFF.

The chain carries TRBV11-2 and TRBJ2-5; TRBD1 matches at 7 bases. The length of the CDR3 is 14 residues. V shed 5 bases and J 1 base; nucleotides not matched to a gene: 4. The V gene's germline CDR1 is SGHAT and CDR2 FQNNGV. Here the CDR3 DNA reads TGTGCCAGCAGCCCGGGACAGACCCAAGAGACCCAGTACTTC. Translated, it gives CASSPGQTQETQYF.